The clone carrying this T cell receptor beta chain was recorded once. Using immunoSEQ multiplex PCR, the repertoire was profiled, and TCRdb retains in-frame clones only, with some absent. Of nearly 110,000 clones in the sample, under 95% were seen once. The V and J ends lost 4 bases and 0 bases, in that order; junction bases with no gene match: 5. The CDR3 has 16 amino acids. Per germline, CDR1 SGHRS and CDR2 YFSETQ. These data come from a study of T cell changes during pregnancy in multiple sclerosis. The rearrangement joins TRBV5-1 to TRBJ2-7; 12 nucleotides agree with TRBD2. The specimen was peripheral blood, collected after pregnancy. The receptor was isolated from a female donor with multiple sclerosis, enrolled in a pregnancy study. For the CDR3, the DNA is TGCGCCAGCAGCCACGAGACTAGCGGGAGCTCCTACGAGCAGTACTTC. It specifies CASSHETSGSSYEQYF.